The source of this T cell receptor (beta chain) is a study of cytomegalovirus exposure and HLA in healthy donors. CDR3 length: 13 residues. V was shortened by 1 base and J by 5 bases, with 11 bases between the two germline ends. Per germline, CDR1 SQVTM and CDR2 ANQGSEA. Study-wide findings and caveats: At a 0.05 false discovery rate, a later analysis found 15,000 to 20,000 TCR beta sequences to be associated with HLA alleles.

The PCR made use of 60 Vbeta and 13 Jbeta primers. The repertoire was sequenced with immunoSEQ multiplex PCR; TCRdb's copy has only in-frame clones and lacks some. The sample consists of fewer than 250,000 clones, 81% of them appearing once. As concerns this clone: Its antigen remains unknown.

Sequencing used PBMCs. The clonotype was recovered from a young man in good health and CMV-seronegative. V and J are TRBV29-1 and TRBJ2-5; possible D gene TRBD2, 6 bases. The CDR3 nucleotides are TGCAGCGTTGAAGCGGGAGTGGGGGAGACCCAGTACTTC. This codes for CSVEAGVGETQYF. Together with reference TRBV29-1 and TRBJ2-5, the CDR3 gives the full variable domain: SAVISQKPSRDICQRGTSLTIQCQVDSQVTMMFWYRQQPGQSLTLIATANQGSEATYESGFVIDKFPISRPNLTFSTLTVSNMSPEDSSIYLCSVEAGVGETQYFGPGTRLLVL.